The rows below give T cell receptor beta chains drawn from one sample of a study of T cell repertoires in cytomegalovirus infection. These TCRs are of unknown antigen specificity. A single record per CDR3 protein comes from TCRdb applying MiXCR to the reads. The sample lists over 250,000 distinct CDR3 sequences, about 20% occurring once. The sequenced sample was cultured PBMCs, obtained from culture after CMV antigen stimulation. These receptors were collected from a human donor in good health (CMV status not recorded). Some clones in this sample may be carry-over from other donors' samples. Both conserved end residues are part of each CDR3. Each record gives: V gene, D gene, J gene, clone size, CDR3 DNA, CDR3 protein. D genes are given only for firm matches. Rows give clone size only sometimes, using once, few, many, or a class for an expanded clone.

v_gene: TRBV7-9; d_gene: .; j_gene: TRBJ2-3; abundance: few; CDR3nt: TGTGCCAGCGGGTCAAAAGGGGAATTATCAGATACGCAGTATTTT; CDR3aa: CASGSKGELSDTQYF
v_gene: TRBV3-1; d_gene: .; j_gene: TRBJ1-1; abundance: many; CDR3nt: TGTGCCAGCAGCCAACGGGGGCACACTGAAGCTTTCTTT; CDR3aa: CASSQRGHTEAFF
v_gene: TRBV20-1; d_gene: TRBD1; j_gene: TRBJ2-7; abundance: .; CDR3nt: TGCAGTGCTCCCCCGGGACAGGGGACCTACGAGCAGTACTTC; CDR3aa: CSAPPGQGTYEQYF
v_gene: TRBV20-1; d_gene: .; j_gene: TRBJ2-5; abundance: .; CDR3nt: TGCAGTGCGGGGGCTCAGGACCAAGAGACCCAGTACTTC; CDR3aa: CSAGAQDQETQYF
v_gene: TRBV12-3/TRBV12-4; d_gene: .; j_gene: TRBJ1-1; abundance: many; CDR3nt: TGTGCCAGCAGACCAAAAACCCCGAACGAAGCTTTCTTT; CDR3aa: CASRPKTPNEAFF
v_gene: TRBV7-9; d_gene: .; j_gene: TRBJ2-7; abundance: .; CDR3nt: TGTGCCAGCAGCCCATTGAGCTCCTACGAGCAGTACTTC; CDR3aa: CASSPLSSYEQYF
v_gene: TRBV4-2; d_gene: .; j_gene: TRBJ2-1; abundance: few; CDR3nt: TGTGCCAGCAGCCAAGAAGGCCGGATCCATGAGCAGTTCTTC; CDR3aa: CASSQEGRIHEQFF
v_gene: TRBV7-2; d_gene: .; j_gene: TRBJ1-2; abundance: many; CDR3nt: TGTGCCAGCAGCCGGGGGGGAGCAGGGGAGGGTGGTGGCTACACCTTC; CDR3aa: CASSRGGAGEGGGYTF
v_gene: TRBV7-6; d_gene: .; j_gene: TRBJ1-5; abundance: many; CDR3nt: TGTGCCAGCAGTCTAGACGTGACTCAGCCCCAGCATTTT; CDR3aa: CASSLDVTQPQHF
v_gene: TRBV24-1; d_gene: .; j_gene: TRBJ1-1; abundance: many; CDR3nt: TGTGCCACCAGTGTCAGGACGGCCAAGAACACTGAAGCTTTCTTT; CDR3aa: CATSVRTAKNTEAFF
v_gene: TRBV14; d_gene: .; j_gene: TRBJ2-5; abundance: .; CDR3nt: TGTGCCAGCAGCCAAGATCCGGGGGCGTGGGAGACCCAGTACTTC; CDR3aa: CASSQDPGAWETQYF
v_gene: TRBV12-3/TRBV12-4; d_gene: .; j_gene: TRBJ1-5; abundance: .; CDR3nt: TGTGCCAGCAGGGGGATGGGGAATCAGCCCCAGCATTTT; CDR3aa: CASRGMGNQPQHF
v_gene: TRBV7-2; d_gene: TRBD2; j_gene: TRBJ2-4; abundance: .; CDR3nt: TGTGCCAGCAGCTTAGTTGTGCTAGCGGGAGTCAAAAACATTCAGTACTTC; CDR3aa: CASSLVVLAGVKNIQYF
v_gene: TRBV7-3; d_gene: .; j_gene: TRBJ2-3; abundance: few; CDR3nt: TGTGCCAGCAGCTTGGGACTTGGTTCAGATACGCAGTATTTT; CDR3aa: CASSLGLGSDTQYF
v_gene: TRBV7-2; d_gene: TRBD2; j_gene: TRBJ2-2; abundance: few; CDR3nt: TGTGCCAGCAGCTTAAACCCTTGGGCTAGCGGGACGAACACCGGGGAGCTGTTTTTT; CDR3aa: CASSLNPWASGTNTGELFF
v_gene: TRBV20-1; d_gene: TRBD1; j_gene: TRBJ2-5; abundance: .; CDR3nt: TGCAGTGCAAGGGACAGGGGAGAGACCCAGTACTTC; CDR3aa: CSARDRGETQYF
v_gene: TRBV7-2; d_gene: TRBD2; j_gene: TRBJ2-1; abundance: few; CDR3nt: TGTGCCAGCAGCTTCCTAGCGGCTTACAATGAGCAGTTCTTC; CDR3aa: CASSFLAAYNEQFF
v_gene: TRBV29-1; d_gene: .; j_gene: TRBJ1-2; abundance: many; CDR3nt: TGCAGCGTTGACTTAGACAGCTCATATGGCTACACCTTC; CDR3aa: CSVDLDSSYGYTF
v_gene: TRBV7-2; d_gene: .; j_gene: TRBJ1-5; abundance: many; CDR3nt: TGTGCCAGCAGCTACCAGAGAAATAATCAGCCCCAGCATTTT; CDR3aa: CASSYQRNNQPQHF
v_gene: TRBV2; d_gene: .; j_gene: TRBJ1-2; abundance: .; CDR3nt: TGTGCCAGCAGTCCACGAACGACAGGCAGTACTAACTATGGCTACACCTTC; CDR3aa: CASSPRTTGSTNYGYTF
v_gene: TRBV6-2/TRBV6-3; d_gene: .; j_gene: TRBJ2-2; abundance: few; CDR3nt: TGTGCCAGCAGTCCGTTACTAGCCTTGAACACCGGGGAGCTGTTTTTT; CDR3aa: CASSPLLALNTGELFF
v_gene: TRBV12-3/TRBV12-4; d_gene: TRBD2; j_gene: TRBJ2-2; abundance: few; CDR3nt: TGTGCCAGCAGTCCGGGACTAGGGGGCACCGGGGAGCTGTTTTTT; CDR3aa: CASSPGLGGTGELFF
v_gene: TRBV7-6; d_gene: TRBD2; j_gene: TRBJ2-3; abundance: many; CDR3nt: TGTGCCAGCAGCTTAGGTAGTAGCGGGAGAACAGATACGCAGTATTTT; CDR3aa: CASSLGSSGRTDTQYF
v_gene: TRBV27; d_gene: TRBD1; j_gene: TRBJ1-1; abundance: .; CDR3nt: TGTGCCAGCAGTCCCCTCCGACAGGGTCGTTCCGTGAATGAAGCTTTCTTT; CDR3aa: CASSPLRQGRSVNEAFF
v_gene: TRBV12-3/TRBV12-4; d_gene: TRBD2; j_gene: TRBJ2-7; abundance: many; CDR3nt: TGTGCCAGCCGCCGTAATCTAGCGGGAGTTCGGCAGTACTTC; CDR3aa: CASRRNLAGVRQYF
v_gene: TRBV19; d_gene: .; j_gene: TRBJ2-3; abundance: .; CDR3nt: TGTGCCAGTAGTCTAAGGACAGGGAGGGGTACAGATACGCAGTATTTT; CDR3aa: CASSLRTGRGTDTQYF
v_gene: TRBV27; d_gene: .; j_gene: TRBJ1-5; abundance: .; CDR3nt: TGTGCCAGCAGTCCTCTGCGCGGGCTCCAGCATTTT; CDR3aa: CASSPLRGLQHF
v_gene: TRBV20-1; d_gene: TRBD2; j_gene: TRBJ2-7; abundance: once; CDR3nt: TGCAGTGCTAGAGTGGCGGCGGGGGAGAACGAGCAGTACTTC; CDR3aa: CSARVAAGENEQYF
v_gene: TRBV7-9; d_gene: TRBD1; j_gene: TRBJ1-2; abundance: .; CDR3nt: TGTGCCAGCAGCCCCCCCCCCCAGGGGGTCATGTTTAACTATGGCTACACCTTC; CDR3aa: CASSPPPQGVMFNYGYTF
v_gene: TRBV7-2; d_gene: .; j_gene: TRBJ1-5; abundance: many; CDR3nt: TGTGCCAGCACTGACGCTGGAAGCAATCAGCCCCAGCATTTT; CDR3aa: CASTDAGSNQPQHF
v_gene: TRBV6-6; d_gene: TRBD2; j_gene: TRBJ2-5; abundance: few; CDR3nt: TGTGCCAGCAAAGTAGGCGGGAGCCCCATAGAGACCCAGTACTTC; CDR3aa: CASKVGGSPIETQYF
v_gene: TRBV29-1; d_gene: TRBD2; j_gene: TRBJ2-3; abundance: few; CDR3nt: TGCAGCGTTGCGACTAGCGGGGACACAGATACGCAGTATTTT; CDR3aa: CSVATSGDTDTQYF
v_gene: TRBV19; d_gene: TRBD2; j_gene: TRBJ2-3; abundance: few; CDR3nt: TGTGCCAGTAGACTAGCGGGGCTCTCAGTTACAGATACGCAGTATTTT; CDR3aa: CASRLAGLSVTDTQYF
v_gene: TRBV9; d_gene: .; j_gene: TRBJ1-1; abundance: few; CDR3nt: TGTGCCAGCAGCGTAGGGTCGAACACTGAAGCTTTCTTT; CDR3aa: CASSVGSNTEAFF
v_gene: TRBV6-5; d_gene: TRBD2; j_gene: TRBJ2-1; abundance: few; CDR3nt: TGTGCCAGCAGCCCCCCGGGACTAGCGGGAGCCAATTACAATGAGCAGTTCTTC; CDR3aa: CASSPPGLAGANYNEQFF
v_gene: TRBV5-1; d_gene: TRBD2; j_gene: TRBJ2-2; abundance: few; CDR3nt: TGCGCCAGCAGCTTGGCTCCACTAGCGGGATTAAACACCGGGGAGCTGTTTTTT; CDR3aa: CASSLAPLAGLNTGELFF
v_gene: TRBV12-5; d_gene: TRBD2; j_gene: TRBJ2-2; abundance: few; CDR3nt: TGTGCTAGTGCACCTACTAGCGGGCTGAACACCGGGGAGCTGTTTTTT; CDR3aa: CASAPTSGLNTGELFF
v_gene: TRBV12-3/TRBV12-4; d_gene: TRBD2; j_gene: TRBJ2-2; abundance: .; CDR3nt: TGTGCCAGCAGATTAGCGGGAGGGCCGGACGGGGAGCTGTTTTTT; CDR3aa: CASRLAGGPDGELFF
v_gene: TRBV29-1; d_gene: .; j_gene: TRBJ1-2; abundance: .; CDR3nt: TGCAGCGTTGAAGCGACATCCAACTATGGCTACACCTTC; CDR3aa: CSVEATSNYGYTF
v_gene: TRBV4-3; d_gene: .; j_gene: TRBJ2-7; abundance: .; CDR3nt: TGCGCCAGCAGCCAAGATTCGCAGTCCTACGAGCAGTACTTC; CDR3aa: CASSQDSQSYEQYF
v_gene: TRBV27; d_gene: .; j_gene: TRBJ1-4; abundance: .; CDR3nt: TGTGCCAGCAGTTTGAAGGGGGTCACTAATGAAAAACTGTTTTTT; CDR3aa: CASSLKGVTNEKLFF
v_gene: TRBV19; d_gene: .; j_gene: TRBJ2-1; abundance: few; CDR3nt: TGTGCCAGTAGTATCGGCACCCACGCGAATGAGCAGTTCTTC; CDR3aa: CASSIGTHANEQFF
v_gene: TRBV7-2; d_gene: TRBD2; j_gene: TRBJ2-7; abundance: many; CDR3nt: TGTGCCAGCAGCACAGCACTAGCGGGGGGGTACGAGCAGTACTTC; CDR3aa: CASSTALAGGYEQYF
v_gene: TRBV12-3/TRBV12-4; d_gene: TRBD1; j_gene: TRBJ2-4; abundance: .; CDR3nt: TGTGCCAGCAGCCCCCCCAGGGACAGGGAAAAAAACATTCAGTACTTC; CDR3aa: CASSPPRDREKNIQYF
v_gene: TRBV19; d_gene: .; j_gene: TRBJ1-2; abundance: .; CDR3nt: TGTGCCAGCATCCCGGAAGGGAGGACCTATGGCTACACCTTC; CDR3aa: CASIPEGRTYGYTF
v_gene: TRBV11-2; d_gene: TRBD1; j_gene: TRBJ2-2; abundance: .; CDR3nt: TGTGCCAGCAGCTCGACAGGGGGAACTTCGAACACCGGGGAGCTGTTTTTT; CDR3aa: CASSSTGGTSNTGELFF
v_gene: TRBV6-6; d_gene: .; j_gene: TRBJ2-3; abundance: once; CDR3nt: TGTGCCAGCAGTTCCCAAGATCCTAGATCCACAGATACGCAGTATTTT; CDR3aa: CASSSQDPRSTDTQYF
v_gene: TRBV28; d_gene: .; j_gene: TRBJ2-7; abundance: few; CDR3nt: TGTGCCAGCAGTTTGCAGGGTAAAGTCCCCTACGAGCAGTACTTC; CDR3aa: CASSLQGKVPYEQYF
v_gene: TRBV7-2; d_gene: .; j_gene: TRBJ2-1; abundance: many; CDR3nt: TGTGCCAGCAGCACCAACTCAGAGAGCTCCTACAATGAGCAGTTCTTC; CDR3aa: CASSTNSESSYNEQFF
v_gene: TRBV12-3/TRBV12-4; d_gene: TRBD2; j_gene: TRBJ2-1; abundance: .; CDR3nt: TGTGCCAGCCAAAGCGGGGGGTCAACCTACAATGAGCAGTTCTTC; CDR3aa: CASQSGGSTYNEQFF